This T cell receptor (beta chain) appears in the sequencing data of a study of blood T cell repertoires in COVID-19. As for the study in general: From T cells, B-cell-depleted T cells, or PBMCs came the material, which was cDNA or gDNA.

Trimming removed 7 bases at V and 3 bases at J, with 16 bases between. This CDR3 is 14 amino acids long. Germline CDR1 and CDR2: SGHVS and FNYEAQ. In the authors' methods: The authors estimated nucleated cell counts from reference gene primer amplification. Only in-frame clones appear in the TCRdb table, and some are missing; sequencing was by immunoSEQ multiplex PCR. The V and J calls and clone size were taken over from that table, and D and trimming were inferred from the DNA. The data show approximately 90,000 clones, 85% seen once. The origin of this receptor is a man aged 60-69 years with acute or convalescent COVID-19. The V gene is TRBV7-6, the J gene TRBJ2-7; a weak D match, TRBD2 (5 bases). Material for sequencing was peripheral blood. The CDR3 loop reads CASKPRVRDYEQYF. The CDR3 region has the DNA TGTGCCAGCAAACCGAGGGTGAGGGACTACGAGCAGTACTTC.